The entry below describes one TCR beta chain. This specimen belongs to a study of OX40 agonist ivuxolimab in advanced cancers. About the research overall: Dose-escalation subjects each had hepatocellular carcinoma, melanoma, renal cell or head and neck cancer.

The cohort excluded patients with autoimmune disease history or systemic immunosuppression. Only in-frame clones appear in the TCRdb table, and some are missing; sequencing was by immunoSEQ multiplex PCR. Of under 100,000 clones in the sample, 80% to 90% were seen once. There are 14 residues in the CDR3. Germline CDR1 and CDR2: LNHNV and YYDKDF (reference sequence). V was pared by 5 bases and J by 4 bases, with 15 bases between. Sequences were derived from CD4+ or CD8+ T cells sorted from blood, sampled in a trial of the OX40 agonist ivuxolimab. The origin of this receptor is an adult with an advanced solid tumor such as melanoma, head and neck, liver or kidney cancer. The V and J genes are TRBV15 and TRBJ2-7, with D possibly being TRBD2 (6 bases). The CDR3 nucleotides are TGTGCCACCAGCGGAGGAGGGACCCAATACGAGCAGTACTTC. It codes for CATSGGGTQYEQYF.